The sequence of this TCR beta chain was determined in a study of shared clonotypes between healthy human individuals. As for the study in general: Per donor, three plates held CD4 naive cells, three held CD4 memory, two held CD8 naive and one held CD8 memory. Regarding the study as a whole: Clonotypes shared by all four sorted-subset donors had higher generation probabilities than non-shared clonotypes.

An even split of each subset's genomic DNA across several immunoSEQ plates was performed. Assay: immunoSEQ multiplex PCR; the TCRdb copy retains only in-frame clones and omits some. The table has 600,000 to 800,000 clones, roughly 72% seen once. Germline values: CDR1 SGHTS, CDR2 YDEGEE. The CDR3 covers 17 residues. V was clipped by 0 bases and J by 3 bases, with 16 bases between them. Comments on this clone: What it binds is not known.

The sequenced sample was memory CD4+ T cells sorted from blood. Stated subset: CD45RA-negative fraction. This sequence originates from a young woman in good health. The rearrangement links TRBV5-8 to TRBJ1-5, with a weak D call TRBD1 (6 bases). The CDR3 bases are TGTGCCAGCAGCTTGGGCGCGACAGGAGTAAACAATCAGCCCCAGCATTTT. Protein product: CASSLGATGVNNQPQHF.